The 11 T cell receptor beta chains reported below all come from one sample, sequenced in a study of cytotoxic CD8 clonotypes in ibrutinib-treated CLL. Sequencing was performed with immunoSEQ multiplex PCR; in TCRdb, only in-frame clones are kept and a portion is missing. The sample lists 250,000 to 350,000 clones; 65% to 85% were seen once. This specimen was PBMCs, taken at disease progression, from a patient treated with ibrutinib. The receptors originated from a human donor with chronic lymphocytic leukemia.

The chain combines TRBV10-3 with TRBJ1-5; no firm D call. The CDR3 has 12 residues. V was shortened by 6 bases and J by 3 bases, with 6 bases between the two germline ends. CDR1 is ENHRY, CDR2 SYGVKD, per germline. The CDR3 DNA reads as TGTGCCATCAGGAATCCCAATCAGCCCCAGCATTTT. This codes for CAIRNPNQPQHF.

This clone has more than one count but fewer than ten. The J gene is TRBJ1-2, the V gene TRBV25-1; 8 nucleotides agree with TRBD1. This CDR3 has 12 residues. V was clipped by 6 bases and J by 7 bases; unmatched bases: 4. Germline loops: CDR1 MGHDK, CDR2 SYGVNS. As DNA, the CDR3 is TGTGCCAGCAGCCGGACAGGGTTTGGCTACACCTTC. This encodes CASSRTGFGYTF.

CDR3 sequence: CASSDRFSSGANVLTF. In nucleotides, the CDR3 is TGTGCCAGCAGTGATAGATTCAGCTCTGGGGCCAACGTCCTGACTTTC. The chain is built from TRBV2 and TRBJ2-6; no definite D call. V was shortened by 3 bases and J by 0 bases, with 9 bases between the two germline ends. Per germline, CDR1 SNHLY and CDR2 FYNNEI. This CDR3 contains 16 residues. The full variable domain, completed using reference TRBV2 and TRBJ2-6, is EPEVTQTPSHQVTQMGQEVILRCVPISNHLYFYWYRQILGQKVEFLVSFYNNEISEKSEIFDDQFSVERPDGSNFTLKIRSTKLEDSAMYFCASSDRFSSGANVLTFGAGSRLTVL.

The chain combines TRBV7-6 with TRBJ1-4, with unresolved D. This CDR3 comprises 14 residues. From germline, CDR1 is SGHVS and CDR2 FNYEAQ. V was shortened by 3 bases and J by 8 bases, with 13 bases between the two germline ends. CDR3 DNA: TGTGCCAGCAGCTTGCGAACGGAGGGCGAAAAACTGTTTTTT. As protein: CASSLRTEGEKLFF.

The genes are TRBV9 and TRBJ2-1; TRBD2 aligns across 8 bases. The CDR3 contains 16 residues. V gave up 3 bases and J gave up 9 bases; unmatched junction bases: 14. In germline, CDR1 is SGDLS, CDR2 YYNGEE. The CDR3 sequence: CASSAPSGGGTGEQFF. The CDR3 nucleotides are TGTGCCAGCAGCGCGCCTAGCGGCGGGGGGACGGGTGAGCAGTTCTTC.

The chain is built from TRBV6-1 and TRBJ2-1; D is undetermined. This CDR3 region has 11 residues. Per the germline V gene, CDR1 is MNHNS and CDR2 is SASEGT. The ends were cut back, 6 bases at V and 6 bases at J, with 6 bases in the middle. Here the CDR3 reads CASRAFNEQFF. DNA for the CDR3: TGTGCCAGCAGAGCGTTCAATGAGCAGTTCTTC.

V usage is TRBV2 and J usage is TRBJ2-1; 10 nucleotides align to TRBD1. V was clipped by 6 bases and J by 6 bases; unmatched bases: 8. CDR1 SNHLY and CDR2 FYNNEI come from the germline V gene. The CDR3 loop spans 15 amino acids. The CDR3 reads CASSVTGGLTNEQFF. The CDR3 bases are TGTGCCAGCAGCGTGACAGGGGGCCTTACCAATGAGCAGTTCTTC.

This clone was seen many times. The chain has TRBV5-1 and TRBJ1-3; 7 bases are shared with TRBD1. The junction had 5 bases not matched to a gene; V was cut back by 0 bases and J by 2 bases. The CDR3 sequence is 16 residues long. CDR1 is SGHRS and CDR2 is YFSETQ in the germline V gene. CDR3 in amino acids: CASSLGPQGAGNTIYF. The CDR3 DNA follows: TGCGCCAGCAGCTTGGGACCCCAGGGGGCTGGAAACACCATATATTTT. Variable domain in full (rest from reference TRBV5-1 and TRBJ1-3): KAGVTQTPRYLIKTRGQQVTLSCSPISGHRSVSWYQQTPGQGLQFLFEYFSETQRNKGNFPGRFSGRQFSNSRSEMNVSTLELGDSALYLCASSLGPQGAGNTIYFGEGSWLTVV.

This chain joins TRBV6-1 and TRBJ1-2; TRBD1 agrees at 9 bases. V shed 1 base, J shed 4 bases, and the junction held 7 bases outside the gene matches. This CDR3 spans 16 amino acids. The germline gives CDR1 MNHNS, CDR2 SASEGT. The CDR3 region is CASSEVKQGAGYGYTF. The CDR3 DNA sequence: TGTGCCAGCAGTGAAGTTAAACAGGGGGCTGGCTATGGCTACACCTTC.

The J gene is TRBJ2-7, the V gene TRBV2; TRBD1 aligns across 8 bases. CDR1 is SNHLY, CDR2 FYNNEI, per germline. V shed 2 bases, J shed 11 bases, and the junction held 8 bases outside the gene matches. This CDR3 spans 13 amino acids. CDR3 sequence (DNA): TGTGCCAGCAGTGAAATTTCAGGGGGCTTAGAGTACTTC. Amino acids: CASSEISGGLEYF. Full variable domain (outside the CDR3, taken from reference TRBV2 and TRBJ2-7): EPEVTQTPSHQVTQMGQEVILRCVPISNHLYFYWYRQILGQKVEFLVSFYNNEISEKSEIFDDQFSVERPDGSNFTLKIRSTKLEDSAMYFCASSEISGGLEYFGPGTRLTVT.

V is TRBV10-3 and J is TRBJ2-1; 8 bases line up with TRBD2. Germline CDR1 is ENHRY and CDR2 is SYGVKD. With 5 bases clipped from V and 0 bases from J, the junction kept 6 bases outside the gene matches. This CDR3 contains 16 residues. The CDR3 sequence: CAISPAGTSSYNEQFF. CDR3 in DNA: TGTGCCATCAGTCCAGCGGGGACTAGCTCCTACAATGAGCAGTTCTTC.